This record concerns one T cell receptor (beta chain) sequence. No antigen is known for it. V was pared by 4 bases and J by 5 bases, with 15 bases between. The CDR3 totals 14 residues. The germline V gene encodes CDR1 PRHDT and CDR2 FYEKMQ (reference sequence). These data belong to a study of cytomegalovirus exposure and HLA in healthy donors. Study observations and caveats: It was 164 TCR beta chains that were listed as cytomegalovirus-associated.

60 Vbeta and 13 Jbeta primers were used in PCR. Sequencing used immunoSEQ multiplex PCR; TCRdb keeps in-frame clones, though not all of them. The sample carries around 270,000 clones, 80% recorded once. This receptor was obtained from a girl aged 2 to 9 in good health and CMV-seronegative. The rearrangement links TRBV13 to TRBJ2-7; D gene unclear. Sequencing was carried out using PBMCs. DNA of the CDR3: TGTGCCAGCAGCTCTGATTCCCCCTCGGACGAGCAGTACTTC. It yields the protein CASSSDSPSDEQYF.